Below, 7 T cell receptor beta chains from the same sample are listed, as sequenced in a study of blood T cell repertoires in COVID-19. Clones were read by immunoSEQ multiplex PCR, and TCRdb kept only the in-frame ones, dropping some. The table includes approximately 26,000 clones, approximately 90% detected once. Sample: peripheral blood. The origin of the receptors is a human donor in a cohort sampled during active COVID-19.

The rearrangement links TRBV5-1 to TRBJ2-5, with 12 positions matching TRBD1. The CDR3 totals 15 residues. Trimming cost V 3 bases and J 6 bases; bases outside gene matches: 6. Germline V gene data show CDR1 as SGHRS and CDR2 as YFSETQ. The CDR3 is CASSWGQGALKTQYF. In nucleotides, the CDR3 is TGCGCCAGCAGCTGGGGACAGGGGGCTTTAAAGACCCAGTACTTC. The variable domain in full, completed from reference TRBV5-1 and TRBJ2-5, reads KAGVTQTPRYLIKTRGQQVTLSCSPISGHRSVSWYQQTPGQGLQFLFEYFSETQRNKGNFPGRFSGRQFSNSRSEMNVSTLELGDSALYLCASSWGQGALKTQYFGPGTRLLVL.

The chain is built from TRBV4-2 and TRBJ1-5, with TRBD1 identical over 8 bases. J gave up 5 bases and V 2 bases, and 8 bases lay outside the gene matches. The CDR3 contains 16 residues. Per germline, CDR1 LGHNA and CDR2 YNFKEQ. CDR3 in DNA: TGTGCCAGCAGCCAACTTCCGGGACAGGCGTATCAGCCCCAGCATTTT. Amino acid sequence: CASSQLPGQAYQPQHF.

The chain employs TRBV24-1 and TRBJ2-3, with 7 bases lining up with TRBD2. V shed 4 bases, J shed 4 bases, and the junction held 7 bases outside the gene matches. CDR1 KGHDR and CDR2 SFDVKD come from the germline V gene. The CDR3 extends over 15 amino acids. Written as DNA, the CDR3 is TGTGCCACCAGTGACCCGGGACTAAGGTCAGATACGCAGTATTTT. Translating gives CATSDPGLRSDTQYF.

The chain recombines TRBV15 with TRBJ1-2; 8 bases align to TRBD1. The germline V gene encodes CDR1 LNHNV and CDR2 YYDKDF (reference sequence). V gave up 3 bases and J gave up 12 bases; unmatched junction bases: 9. This CDR3 spans 13 amino acids. The CDR3, as DNA: TGTGCCACCAGCAGGTTGACAGGGGAGGTAGACACCTTC. Its protein product is CATSRLTGEVDTF.

The rearrangement uses TRBV14 and TRBJ1-4, with D uncertain. The CDR3 extends over 12 amino acids. With 0 bases removed from V and 8 bases from J, the gap between germline ends came to 4 bases. Germline CDR1 and CDR2: SGHDN and FVKESK. The CDR3 loop is CASSQDREKLFF. The CDR3 DNA follows: TGTGCCAGCAGCCAAGACAGGGAAAAACTGTTTTTT.

The V gene is TRBV10-3, the J gene TRBJ2-7; 7 nucleotides agree with TRBD1. The CDR3 contains 14 residues. Germline V gives CDR1 ENHRY, CDR2 SYGVKD. Trimming at V came to 4 bases and at J to 2 bases, leaving 5 bases not matched to a gene. DNA of the CDR3: TGTGCCATCAGTGCCCGACAGGGCGCCTACGAGCAGTACTTC. It translates to CAISARQGAYEQYF.

The chain uses TRBV7-9 and TRBJ2-5; a weak D match, TRBD1 (6 bases). The germline V and J ends were trimmed by 3 bases and 2 bases, with 16 bases remaining between them. The CDR3 length is 16 residues. Per the germline V gene, CDR1 is SEHNR and CDR2 is FQNEAQ (reference sequence). The CDR3 is CASSFGTRGAQETQYF. As DNA, the CDR3 is TGTGCCAGCAGCTTCGGGACAAGGGGAGCACAAGAGACCCAGTACTTC.